These T cell receptor beta chains were read from a single sample in a study of T cells in Graves' hyperthyroidism and ophthalmopathy. Via MiXCR, TCRdb re-called the multiplex PCR reads, giving one row per CDR3 protein. The profile shows about 600,000 distinct CDR3 sequences, about a sixth of them singletons. The sample comprised blood. These receptors all stem from a woman in her thirties or forties with Graves' ophthalmopathy. The CDR3 runs from the conserved cysteine through the conserved F or W. The order of the fields is J gene, D gene, V gene, clone size, CDR3 DNA, CDR3 protein. A D gene is named only where the DNA matches it firmly. Some rows have no size entry. The others give once, few or many, or a class for an expanded clone.

j_gene: TRBJ2-1; d_gene: TRBD2; v_gene: TRBV7-6; abundance: many; CDR3nt: TGTGCCAGCAGCTTAGGGACTAGCGGGAGGGTTCGGGATGAGCAGTTCTTC; CDR3aa: CASSLGTSGRVRDEQFF
j_gene: TRBJ2-1; d_gene: NA; v_gene: TRBV20-1; abundance: many; CDR3nt: TGCAGTGCTAGCGGGAGAAGGGCCGTATCCTACAATGAGCAGTTCTTC; CDR3aa: CSASGRRAVSYNEQFF
j_gene: TRBJ1-1; d_gene: NA; v_gene: TRBV2; abundance: few; CDR3nt: TGTGCCAGCAGTTCTCCCGGGGGGGGCACTGAAGCTTTCTTT; CDR3aa: CASSSPGGGTEAFF
j_gene: TRBJ2-3; d_gene: TRBD2; v_gene: TRBV12-3/TRBV12-4; abundance: NA; CDR3nt: TGTGCCAGCATTCTAGCGGGGGGCGGGATAGATACGCAGTATTTT; CDR3aa: CASILAGGGIDTQYF
j_gene: TRBJ1-1; d_gene: NA; v_gene: TRBV20-1; abundance: NA; CDR3nt: TGCAGTGCTAGAGCCACGAGTCGGAACACTGAAGCTTTCTTT; CDR3aa: CSARATSRNTEAFF
j_gene: TRBJ1-1; d_gene: TRBD1; v_gene: TRBV7-2; abundance: many; CDR3nt: TGTGCCAGCAGCTTAGATTCCGACAGGGTGGAAGCTTTCTTT; CDR3aa: CASSLDSDRVEAFF
j_gene: TRBJ1-4; d_gene: NA; v_gene: TRBV5-1; abundance: many; CDR3nt: TGCGCCAGCAGCTTGGTTCGAGAGGGCCTACAGGGTGAAAAACTGTTTTTT; CDR3aa: CASSLVREGLQGEKLFF
j_gene: TRBJ2-7; d_gene: NA; v_gene: TRBV20-1; abundance: NA; CDR3nt: TGCAGTGCCCGGGGGGCGGGAGATCACGAGCAGTACTTC; CDR3aa: CSARGAGDHEQYF
j_gene: TRBJ2-1; d_gene: TRBD2; v_gene: TRBV28; abundance: NA; CDR3nt: TGTGCCAGCAGGGAGGGACTAGCGGGAGGGGGGGGCGAGCAGTTCTTC; CDR3aa: CASREGLAGGGGEQFF
j_gene: TRBJ2-1; d_gene: NA; v_gene: TRBV15; abundance: NA; CDR3nt: TGTGCCACCAGCGCCCGGGACTTCTCCTACAATGAGCAATTCTTC; CDR3aa: CATSARDFSYNEQFF
j_gene: TRBJ1-1; d_gene: TRBD1; v_gene: TRBV7-3; abundance: many; CDR3nt: TGTGCCAGCAGCTCCGGACAGGGAGAAACTGAAGCTTTCTTT; CDR3aa: CASSSGQGETEAFF
j_gene: TRBJ2-1; d_gene: TRBD2; v_gene: TRBV6-1; abundance: few; CDR3nt: TGTGCCAGCAGTGGACTAGCGGGAATCGGTGAGCAGTTCTTC; CDR3aa: CASSGLAGIGEQFF
j_gene: TRBJ1-3; d_gene: TRBD1; v_gene: TRBV30; abundance: few; CDR3nt: TGTGCTGCTCGACAGGGAGCTTCTGGAAACACCATATATTTT; CDR3aa: CAARQGASGNTIYF
j_gene: TRBJ2-5; d_gene: TRBD1; v_gene: TRBV6-2/TRBV6-3; abundance: NA; CDR3nt: TGTGCCAGCAGTTACCCCGGACAGGGAGGAGAGACCCAGTACTTC; CDR3aa: CASSYPGQGGETQYF
j_gene: TRBJ1-2; d_gene: NA; v_gene: TRBV20-1; abundance: few; CDR3nt: TGCAGTGCTAGAGGGGAAAGCCGGCTGAACTATGGCTACACCTTC; CDR3aa: CSARGESRLNYGYTF
j_gene: TRBJ2-7; d_gene: NA; v_gene: TRBV4-1; abundance: few; CDR3nt: TGCGCCAGCAGCCTGCCCGGGAAAACCTACGAGCAGTACTTC; CDR3aa: CASSLPGKTYEQYF
j_gene: TRBJ2-2; d_gene: NA; v_gene: TRBV18; abundance: few; CDR3nt: TGTGCCAGCTCCGCCTTTAGCGGTACCGCGAACACCGGGGAGCTGTTTTTT; CDR3aa: CASSAFSGTANTGELFF
j_gene: TRBJ2-3; d_gene: NA; v_gene: TRBV7-3; abundance: few; CDR3nt: TGTGCCAGCAGCTTAAGTACGCCGGGTACGCAGTATTTT; CDR3aa: CASSLSTPGTQYF
j_gene: TRBJ2-7; d_gene: NA; v_gene: TRBV7-3; abundance: few; CDR3nt: TGTGCCAGCAGCTTAGGACACAGCGGTCGCTCCTACGAGCAGTACTTC; CDR3aa: CASSLGHSGRSYEQYF
j_gene: TRBJ2-6; d_gene: NA; v_gene: TRBV14; abundance: NA; CDR3nt: TGTGCCAGCAGCCAATCCCGACTTGGGGCCAACGTCCTGACTTTC; CDR3aa: CASSQSRLGANVLTF
j_gene: TRBJ2-7; d_gene: TRBD2; v_gene: TRBV2; abundance: many; CDR3nt: TGTGCCAGCAGTGTTAGCGGGGTCTCCTACGAGCAGTACTTC; CDR3aa: CASSVSGVSYEQYF
j_gene: TRBJ2-5; d_gene: TRBD1; v_gene: TRBV28; abundance: few; CDR3nt: TGTGCCAGCAGTTTGAGGACAGGGCACCAAGAGACCCAGTACTTC; CDR3aa: CASSLRTGHQETQYF
j_gene: TRBJ2-7; d_gene: NA; v_gene: TRBV5-1; abundance: many; CDR3nt: TGCGCCAGCAGCCAAGTGAGCTCCTACGAGCAGTACTTC; CDR3aa: CASSQVSSYEQYF
j_gene: TRBJ2-3; d_gene: NA; v_gene: TRBV2; abundance: many; CDR3nt: TGTGCCAGCAGTATAGACGGCCCAGATACGCAGTATTTT; CDR3aa: CASSIDGPDTQYF
j_gene: TRBJ2-5; d_gene: NA; v_gene: TRBV7-2; abundance: many; CDR3nt: TGTGCCAGCAGCTCAGTGGGGCCAGAGACCCAGTACTTC; CDR3aa: CASSSVGPETQYF
j_gene: TRBJ1-5; d_gene: NA; v_gene: TRBV3-1; abundance: NA; CDR3nt: TGTGCCAGCAGCCAAGCAAGGCGGCAGCCCCAGCATTTT; CDR3aa: CASSQARRQPQHF
j_gene: TRBJ1-5; d_gene: NA; v_gene: TRBV7-2; abundance: NA; CDR3nt: TGTGCCAGCAGCTTATGGGGGATAGGTCAGCCCCAGCATTTT; CDR3aa: CASSLWGIGQPQHF